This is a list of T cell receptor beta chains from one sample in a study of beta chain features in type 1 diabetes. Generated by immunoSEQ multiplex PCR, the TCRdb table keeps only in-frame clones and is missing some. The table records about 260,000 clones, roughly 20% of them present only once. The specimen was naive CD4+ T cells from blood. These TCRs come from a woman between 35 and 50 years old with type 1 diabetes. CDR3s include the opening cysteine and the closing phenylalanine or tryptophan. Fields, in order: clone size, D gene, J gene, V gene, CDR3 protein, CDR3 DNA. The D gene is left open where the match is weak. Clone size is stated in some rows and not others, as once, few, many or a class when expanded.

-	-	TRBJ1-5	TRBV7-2	CASSFGHTSNQPQHF	TGTGCCAGCAGCTTCGGACATACAAGCAATCAGCCCCAGCATTTT
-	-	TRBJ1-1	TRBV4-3	CASSPRSNTEAFF	TGCGCCAGCAGCCCACGGTCGAACACTGAAGCTTTCTTT
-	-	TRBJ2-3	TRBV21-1	CAGGTSWADTQYF	TGTGCCGGGGGGACTAGCTGGGCAGATACGCAGTATTTT
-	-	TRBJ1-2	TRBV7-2	CASSLSRVEPGYTF	TGTGCCAGCAGCCTATCCCGCGTAGAGCCTGGCTACACCTTC
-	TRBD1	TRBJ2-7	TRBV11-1	CASSSRKGQAGEQYF	TGTGCCAGCAGCTCAAGGAAGGGACAGGCGGGAGAGCAGTACTTC
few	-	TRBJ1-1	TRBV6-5	CASSYSGLLNTEAFF	TGTGCCAGCAGTTACTCTGGACTCCTGAACACTGAAGCTTTCTTT
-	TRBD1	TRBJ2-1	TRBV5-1	CASSLFDRERNEQFF	TGCGCCAGCAGCTTGTTCGACAGGGAGAGAAATGAGCAGTTCTTC
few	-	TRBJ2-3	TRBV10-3	CAIRGLPTDTQYF	TGTGCCATCCGGGGACTGCCCACAGATACGCAGTATTTT
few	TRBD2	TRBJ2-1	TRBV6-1	CASSELAGVWSEQFF	TGTGCCAGCAGTGAACTAGCGGGAGTGTGGAGTGAGCAGTTCTTC
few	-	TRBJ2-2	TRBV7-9	CASSLASARSTGELFF	TGTGCCAGCAGCTTAGCCAGCGCGCGGAGCACCGGGGAGCTGTTTTTT
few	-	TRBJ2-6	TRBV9	CASSVGGTGANVLTF	TGTGCCAGCAGCGTGGGAGGAACTGGGGCCAACGTCCTGACTTTC
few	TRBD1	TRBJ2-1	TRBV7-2	CASSAGQGDYNEQFF	TGTGCCAGCAGCGCGGGACAGGGGGACTACAATGAGCAGTTCTTC
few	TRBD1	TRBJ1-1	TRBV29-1	CSGRDRGHWTEAFF	TGCAGCGGCCGGGACAGGGGTCATTGGACTGAAGCTTTCTTT
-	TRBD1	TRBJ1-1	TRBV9	CASSVDPGGKVNTEAFF	TGTGCCAGCAGCGTAGACCCAGGGGGTAAGGTGAACACTGAAGCTTTCTTT
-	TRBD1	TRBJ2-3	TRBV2	CATRDRGPDTQYF	TGTGCCACCCGGGACAGAGGTCCAGATACGCAGTATTTT
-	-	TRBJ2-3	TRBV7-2	CANNLVGGITDTQYF	TGTGCCAACAACCTCGTTGGGGGGATAACAGATACGCAGTATTTT
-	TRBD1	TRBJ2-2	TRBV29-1	CSAGQGASDTGELFF	TGCAGCGCTGGACAGGGGGCGTCGGACACCGGGGAGCTGTTTTTT
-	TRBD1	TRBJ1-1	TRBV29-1	CSAPGQLNTEAFF	TGCAGCGCACCGGGACAGTTAAACACTGAAGCTTTCTTT
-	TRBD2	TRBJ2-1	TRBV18	CASSQLAGVRNEQFF	TGTGCCAGCTCCCAACTAGCGGGAGTACGAAATGAGCAGTTCTTC
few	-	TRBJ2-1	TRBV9	CASSAYSVHYNEQFF	TGTGCCAGCAGCGCTTACAGTGTGCATTACAATGAGCAGTTCTTC
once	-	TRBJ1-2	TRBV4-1	CASSQDRTANYGYTF	TGCGCCAGCAGCCAAGATAGGACTGCTAACTATGGCTACACCTTC
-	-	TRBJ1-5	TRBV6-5	CASSYSQTDQPQHF	TGTGCCAGCAGTTACTCACAGACCGATCAGCCCCAGCATTTT
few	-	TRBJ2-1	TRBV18	CASSPELKHEQFF	TGTGCCAGCTCACCGGAGCTTAAGCATGAGCAGTTCTTC
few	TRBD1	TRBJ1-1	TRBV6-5	CASSYRPTGKTEAFF	TGTGCCAGCAGTTATAGGCCGACAGGGAAGACTGAAGCTTTCTTT
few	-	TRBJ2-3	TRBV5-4	CASSQKRQDLDTQYF	TGTGCCAGCAGCCAGAAACGGCAGGATCTAGATACGCAGTATTTT
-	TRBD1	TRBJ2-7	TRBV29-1	CSVVGTGDYEQYF	TGCAGCGTTGTAGGGACAGGGGATTACGAGCAGTACTTC
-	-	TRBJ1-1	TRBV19	CASSMGQGLDTEAFF	TGTGCCAGTAGTATGGGCCAGGGGTTGGACACTGAAGCTTTCTTT
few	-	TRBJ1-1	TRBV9	CASSPRTDKAFF	TGTGCCAGCAGCCCCCGGACAGACAAAGCTTTCTTT
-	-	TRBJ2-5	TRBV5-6	CASSFRETQYF	TGTGCCAGCAGCTTCCGGGAGACCCAGTACTTC
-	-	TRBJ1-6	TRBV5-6	CASRSGSYNSPLHF	TGTGCCAGCAGGAGTGGCTCCTATAATTCACCCCTCCACTTT
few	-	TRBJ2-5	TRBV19	CASRKTVSETQYF	TGTGCCAGTAGGAAGACAGTGAGCGAGACCCAGTACTTC
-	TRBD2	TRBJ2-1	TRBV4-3	CASRNRTSPSVGEQFF	TGCGCCAGCAGAAACCGGACTAGCCCAAGTGTGGGTGAGCAGTTCTTC
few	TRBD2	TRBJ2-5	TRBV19	CASSPLAGVETQYF	TGTGCCAGTAGTCCGTTAGCGGGAGTTGAGACCCAGTACTTC
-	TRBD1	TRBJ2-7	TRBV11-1	CASSPGQGFDEQYF	TGTGCCAGCAGCCCGGGACAGGGGTTCGACGAGCAGTACTTC
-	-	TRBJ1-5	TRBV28	CASSSSRGAWPQHF	TGTGCCAGCAGTTCATCCAGGGGCGCTTGGCCCCAGCATTTT
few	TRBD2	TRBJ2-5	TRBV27	CASRLAGQETQYF	TGTGCCAGCAGACTAGCGGGGCAAGAGACCCAGTACTTC
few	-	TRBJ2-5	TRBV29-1	CSFSQGLQETQYF	TGCAGCTTCTCCCAGGGGCTGCAAGAGACCCAGTACTTC
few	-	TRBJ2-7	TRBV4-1	CASSQGGYEQYF	TGCGCCAGCAGCCAAGGAGGATACGAGCAGTACTTC
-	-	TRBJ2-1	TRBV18	CASSPPPAVNEQFF	TGTGCCAGCTCACCCCCCCCGGCGGTGAATGAGCAGTTCTTC
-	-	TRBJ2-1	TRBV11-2	CASSLVPRSSYNEQFF	TGTGCCAGCAGCTTAGTGCCCCGCAGCTCCTACAATGAGCAGTTCTTC
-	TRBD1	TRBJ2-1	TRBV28	CASNRGQSYNEQFF	TGTGCCAGCAACAGGGGGCAGTCCTACAATGAGCAGTTCTTC
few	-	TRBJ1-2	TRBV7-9	CASSLAVADYGYTF	TGTGCCAGCAGCTTAGCGGTGGCAGACTATGGCTACACCTTC
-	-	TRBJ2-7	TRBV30	CAWTVAGGEQYF	TGTGCCTGGACTGTGGCTGGTGGCGAGCAGTACTTC
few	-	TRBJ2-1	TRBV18	CASSPSGNNEQFF	TGTGCCAGCTCACCATCAGGGAACAATGAGCAGTTCTTC
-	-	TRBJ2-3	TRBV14	CASSRIITRGGDTQYF	TGTGCCAGCAGCCGAATCATTACTAGAGGAGGAGATACGCAGTATTTT
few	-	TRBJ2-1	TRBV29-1	CSVVGASYNEQFF	TGCAGCGTTGTAGGAGCTTCCTACAATGAGCAGTTCTTC
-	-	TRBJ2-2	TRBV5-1	CASSLTVASDTGELFF	TGCGCCAGCAGCTTGACCGTGGCTAGTGACACCGGGGAGCTGTTTTTT
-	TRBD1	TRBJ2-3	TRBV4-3	CASSQTASGTGFADTQYF	TGCGCCAGCAGCCAAACTGCCTCGGGGACAGGGTTCGCAGATACGCAGTATTTT
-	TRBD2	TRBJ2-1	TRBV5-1	CASTGTSGRFNEQFF	TGCGCCAGCACCGGGACTAGCGGGAGATTCAATGAGCAGTTCTTC
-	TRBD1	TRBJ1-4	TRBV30	CAWRPGTGPNEKLFF	TGTGCCTGGCGTCCCGGGACAGGTCCTAATGAAAAACTGTTTTTT